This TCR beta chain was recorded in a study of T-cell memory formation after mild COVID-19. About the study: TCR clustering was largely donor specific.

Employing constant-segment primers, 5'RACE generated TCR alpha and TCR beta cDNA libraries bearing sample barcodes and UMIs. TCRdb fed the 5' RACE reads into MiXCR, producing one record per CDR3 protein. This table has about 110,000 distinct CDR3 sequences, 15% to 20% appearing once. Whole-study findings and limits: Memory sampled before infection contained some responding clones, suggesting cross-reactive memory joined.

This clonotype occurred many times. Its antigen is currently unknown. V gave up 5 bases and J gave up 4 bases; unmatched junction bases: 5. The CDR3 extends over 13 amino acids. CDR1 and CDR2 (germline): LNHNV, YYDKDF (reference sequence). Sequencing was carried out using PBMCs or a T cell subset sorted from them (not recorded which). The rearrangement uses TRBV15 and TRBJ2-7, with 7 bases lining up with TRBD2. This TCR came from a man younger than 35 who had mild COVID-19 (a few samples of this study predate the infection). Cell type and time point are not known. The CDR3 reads CATSLHGRYEQYV. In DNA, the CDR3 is TGTGCCACCAGCCTTCACGGGAGGTACGAGCAGTACGTC.